This TCR beta chain was sequenced for a study of OX40 agonist ivuxolimab in advanced cancers. TCRdb keeps only in-frame clones here, not all; method: immunoSEQ multiplex PCR. The sample records roughly 95,000 clones, 70% to 90% being singletons. This clone was seen only once. Source: CD4+ or CD8+ T cells sorted from blood, taken in a trial of the OX40 agonist ivuxolimab. This clonotype was sampled from an adult with an advanced solid tumor such as melanoma, head and neck, liver or kidney cancer.

The DNA of the CDR3 is TGTGCCAGCAGTGACCTAAGACCGTACGAGCAGTACTTC. It translates to CASSDLRPYEQYF. The gene calls are TRBV28 and TRBJ2-5, with unresolved D. The J call may be mistaken, given a closer DNA end match to TRBJ2-7. The CDR3 contains 13 residues. Germline CDR1 and CDR2: MDHEN and SYDVKM.